This entry features one TCR beta chain sequence. Its binding antigen is unknown. No base-level quality is on record; no much larger clone is a single base apart. These data come from a study of blood T cell repertoires in COVID-19 (dated by TCRdb to the early 2020s). With respect to the entire study: Samples from collaborators originated in the United States, Italy and Spain and spanned both the acute and convalescent phases of COVID-19. The prospective study material was composed of cDNA or gDNA derived from T cells, B-cell-depleted T cells, or PBMCs. Deeply sampled blood TCRbeta repertoires from subjects exposed to, actively infected with, or recovered from COVID-19 were included in the dataset. The repertoires were made available in a free public database intended to serve as a resource for research on the immune response to SARS-CoV-2. The samples were drawn from the first 160 participants of the ongoing ImmuneRACE study and from under 1,500 subjects provided by 6 global collaborators. A de-identified subject ID, COVID-19 status, age in years and sex were almost always included in the sample metadata. Where HLA class I and class II types were available, the types were taken from metadata supplied by the sample provider, not from assay-based typing.

TCRbeta CDR3 regions were amplified from genomic DNA by means of the immunoSEQ Assay, a bias-controlled multiplex PCR. Per the original workflow: The number of nucleated cells in each sample was estimated from the amplification of reference gene primers within the assay. To quantify the absolute abundance of each unique TCRbeta CDR3 rearrangement, sequence reads were collapsed and filtered. For each sample, productive Simpson clonality was calculated as the square root of Simpson's diversity index across productive rearrangements. Sourced from immuneACCESS, this table was stored by TCRdb with only in-frame sequences that have V and J called. A share of the clones is absent; for the studies checked, an unresolved V gene accounts for under half, and the remainder has no known explanation. V, J and clone size are those of that table, while D and trimming were read from the DNA. A total of 150,000 to 200,000 clones appear in this sample, roughly 89% of them only once. The ten largest clones add up to roughly 1.5% of the sample.

Results and caveats for the whole study, not just this receptor: How much clinical and demographic metadata was included differed by source and by participant, and the metadata was provided uncurated.

The cysteine opens and the phenylalanine closes a CDR3 of 13 amino acids. Only the CDR3 DNA stays, 39 bases, in frame from base 1. Cut back by 3 bases and 8 bases, the V and J ends lie 13 bases apart. Taken from the germline V gene, the CDR1 and CDR2 loops are SGHAT and FQNNGV. Whole blood was collected in K2EDTA tubes by collaborating institutions according to the institutions' own protocols. For TCRbeta analysis, collaborators shipped samples in one of three forms: frozen whole blood, isolated PBMCs, or DNA extracted from either of those sample types. This receptor was identified in a woman aged 45-65 years with acute or convalescent COVID-19. Sequenced: peripheral blood. Here the chain combines TRBV11-2 and TRBJ1-1; the D gene is not confidently resolved. The nucleotides are TGTGCCAGCAGCTTGATTAGCGGAAACGAAGCTTTCTTT. Translation gives CASSLISGNEAFF.